This entry features one TCR beta chain sequence. The data are from a study of blood T cell repertoires in COVID-19. Study summary: From the United States, Italy and Spain came samples of acute and convalescent COVID-19.

CDR3 length: 13 amino acids. From germline, CDR1 is ENHRY and CDR2 SYGVKD. V was shortened by 1 base and J by 9 bases, with 9 bases between the two germline ends. The protocol was immunoSEQ multiplex PCR, while the TCRdb copy is restricted to in-frame clones and leaves out a portion. The sample has nearly 45,000 clones, about four fifths seen once. This sequence joins TRBV10-3 and TRBJ2-2; D ambiguous. The sequenced sample was peripheral blood. The sequence derives from a human donor in a cohort sampled during active COVID-19. The CDR3 here is CAISELKRRELFF. CDR3 bases: TGTGCCATCAGTGAGTTAAAGAGAAGGGAGCTGTTTTTT.